What follows describes a single T cell receptor beta chain. For sorted subsets, 150 to 250 ng DNA per replicate equaled about 30,000 T cell genomes. TCRdb keeps only in-frame clones here, not all; method: immunoSEQ multiplex PCR. This table holds about 2 million clones, approximately 94% found once. Naive CD8 isolation took CD45RO-negative cells positively selected for CCR7 and excluded terminally differentiated effector memory CD45RA+ cells. Donors were Caucasian adults residing in Nashville, Tennessee, USA. The sample belongs to a study of shared clonotypes between healthy human individuals. Overall study: The study drew on a couple of women and a few men aged 18 to 49 as donors.

Germline-derived CDR1 and CDR2 are SGHNT and YYREEE (reference sequence). The V segment lost 4 bases and the J segment 6 bases; nucleotides outside the gene matches: 6. The CDR3 runs 15 residues. The sample was naive CD8+ T cells sorted from blood. The receptor's source is a man younger than 35 in good health. The gene calls are TRBV5-4 and TRBJ1-6, with TRBD1 matching over 8 bases. CDR3 nucleotide sequence: TGTGCCAGCAGCCTCGGACAGGGAGGTAATTCACCCCTCCACTTT. The encoded protein is CASSLGQGGNSPLHF.